The next 30 T cell receptor beta chains were all read from a single sample in a study of blood T cell repertoires in COVID-19. This table comes from immunoSEQ multiplex PCR, and its TCRdb copy is limited to in-frame clones, with some not included. Altogether approximately 50,000 clones are present, approximately 89% being singletons, with the ten largest covering approximately 8.1%. Sequenced input: peripheral blood. Receptors were obtained from an older man with active or convalescent COVID-19.

The sample holds one count of this clone. The V and J genes are TRBV6-1 and TRBJ1-1, with D hard to call. The CDR3 extends over 13 amino acids. Germline CDR1 is MNHNS and CDR2 is SASEGT. V lost 1 base, J lost 5 bases, and 8 bases lay in between. This CDR3 is CASSEGARTEAFF. The CDR3 nucleotides are TGTGCCAGCAGTGAAGGGGCCCGAACTGAAGCTTTCTTT.

V usage is TRBV19 and J usage is TRBJ1-6; 8 nucleotides agree with TRBD1. The V segment lost 6 bases and the J segment 10 bases; nucleotides outside the gene matches: 17. The CDR3 extends over 17 amino acids. The germline CDR1 and CDR2 sequences are LNHDA and SQIVND (reference sequence). The CDR3: CASSPRQGKVLESPLHF. The CDR3 DNA is TGTGCCAGTAGCCCACGACAGGGGAAGGTTCTCGAATCACCCCTCCACTTT.

The chain is built from TRBV5-6 and TRBJ1-3, with 10 bases lining up with TRBD1. The V segment lost 2 bases and the J segment 3 bases; nucleotides outside the gene matches: 5. Looked up from germline, CDR1 is SGHDT and CDR2 is YYEEEE. There are 16 residues in the CDR3. CDR3 in amino acids: CASSFGTGVHGNTIYF. In DNA form, the CDR3 reads TGTGCCAGCAGCTTTGGGACAGGGGTCCATGGAAACACCATATATTTT.

The chain employs TRBV19 and TRBJ1-6; D not resolved. V shed 5 bases and J shed 5 bases, with 16 bases lying between them. Germline V gene lookup returns CDR1 LNHDA and CDR2 SQIVND (reference sequence). The CDR3 loop spans 16 amino acids. CDR3 bases: TGTGCCAGTAGTGCGCCGGGTCGCGCCGATAATTCACCCCTCCACTTT. Amino acid sequence: CASSAPGRADNSPLHF.

This rearrangement joins TRBV7-2 to TRBJ2-7; perhaps TRBD1 as D (5 bases). The V gene lost 5 bases and the J gene lost 0 bases, with 17 bases spanning the gap. CDR3 size: 16 residues. Germline V CDR1 and CDR2: SGHTA, FQGNSA. The CDR3 DNA follows: TGTGCCAGCAGCCTATACCCGATGGGGCCCTCCTACGAGCAGTACTTC. Amino acids: CASSLYPMGPSYEQYF. Full variable domain (remainder filled in from reference TRBV7-2 and TRBJ2-7): GAGVSQSPSNKVTEKGKDVELRCDPISGHTALYWYRQSLGQGLEFLIYFQGNSAPDKSGLPSDRFSAERTGGSVSTLTIQRTQQEDSAVYLCASSLYPMGPSYEQYFGPGTRLTVT.

This chain links TRBV7-3 with TRBJ2-5; TRBD2 might be the D (5 bases). V shed 1 base and J shed 4 bases, with 7 bases lying between them. Germline V gene data show CDR1 as SGHTA and CDR2 as FQGTGA. CDR3 length equals 13 residues. The CDR3 DNA is TGTGCCAGCAGCTTAAGCGCGGGAGAGACCCAGTACTTC. Its protein is CASSLSAGETQYF.

This chain uses TRBV10-3 with TRBJ1-2; a weak D match, TRBD1 (5 bases). The CDR3 is made up of 15 amino acids. Germline-derived CDR1 and CDR2 are ENHRY and SYGVKD. V lost 3 bases and J lost 6, with 17 bases in between. CDR3 amino acids: CAISDWGRTNNGYTF. The CDR3 DNA reads TGTGCCATCAGTGATTGGGGCCGCACGAATAATGGCTACACCTTC.

This chain links TRBV6-2 or TRBV6-3 with TRBJ1-2; 8 positions match TRBD1. From germline, CDR1 is MNHEY and CDR2 SVGEGT. Trimming took 5 bases from V and 4 from J; bases not matched to a gene: 9. The CDR3 covers 15 residues. CDR3: CASSPRTGLTYGYTF. In DNA, the CDR3 is TGTGCCAGCAGTCCCCGGACAGGGTTGACCTATGGCTACACCTTC.

The chain is built from TRBV4-1 and TRBJ1-5, with D unresolved. Per the germline V gene, CDR1 is MGHRA and CDR2 is YSYEKL. CDR3 size: 15 residues. With 1 base removed from V and 3 bases from J, the gap between germline ends came to 10 bases. CDR3 residues: CASSQAYDSNQPQHF. DNA for the CDR3: TGCGCCAGCAGCCAAGCCTACGACTCCAATCAGCCCCAGCATTTT.

This clone appeared a few times. V and J are TRBV28 and TRBJ2-7; no firm D call. V lost 3 bases and J 1 base, leaving 10 bases between the germline ends. CDR3 length: 14 residues. Looked up from germline, CDR1 is MDHEN and CDR2 is SYDVKM. CDR3 in amino acids: CASSFLTISYEQYF. In nucleotides, the CDR3 is TGTGCCAGCAGTTTTTTAACTATTTCCTACGAGCAGTACTTC.

J is TRBJ2-5 and V is TRBV5-1; the D gene is possibly TRBD1 (5 bases). Germline V lookup: CDR1 SGHRS, CDR2 YFSETQ. Trimming took 0 bases from V and 3 from J, leaving 9 bases between them. This CDR3 spans 14 amino acids. CDR3 in amino acids: CASSLGGIKETQYF. CDR3 coding DNA: TGCGCCAGCAGCTTGGGGGGCATAAAAGAGACCCAGTACTTC. The full variable domain, its missing parts supplied by reference TRBV5-1 and TRBJ2-5, is KAGVTQTPRYLIKTRGQQVTLSCSPISGHRSVSWYQQTPGQGLQFLFEYFSETQRNKGNFPGRFSGRQFSNSRSEMNVSTLELGDSALYLCASSLGGIKETQYFGPGTRLLVL.

In nucleotides, the CDR3 is TGTGCCAGCAGCTTAGAGGGACAGGGTTCCTACACTGAAGCTTTCTTT. Its protein product is CASSLEGQGSYTEAFF. The chain links TRBV7-2 to TRBJ1-1; 9 bases fit TRBD1. The CDR3 length is 16 residues. Looked up from germline, CDR1 is SGHTA and CDR2 is FQGNSA. The V and J ends lost 1 base and 3 bases, in that order; junction bases with no gene match: 6.

The chain links TRBV7-2 to TRBJ2-6; 9 bases map to TRBD1. The V and J ends lost 2 bases and 1 base, in that order; junction bases with no gene match: 9. This CDR3 region has 19 residues. CDR1 and CDR2 (germline): SGHTA, FQGNSA. The CDR3 nucleotides read TGTGCCAGCAGCTTACGGCCCGGGACAGGGATGTCTGGGGCCAACGTCCTGACTTTC. Translating gives CASSLRPGTGMSGANVLTF.

The gene calls are TRBV28 and TRBJ1-3; D is unresolved. V was trimmed by 5 bases and J by 2 bases, leaving 4 bases between them. The V gene's germline CDR1 is MDHEN and CDR2 SYDVKM. The CDR3 totals 12 residues. Written as DNA, the CDR3 is TGTGCCAGCAGTATCGCTGGAAACACCATATATTTT. As protein: CASSIAGNTIYF.

This rearrangement joins TRBV19 to TRBJ1-6; weak D call: TRBD1 (5 bases). Germline-derived CDR1 and CDR2 are LNHDA and SQIVND (reference sequence). V was shortened by 3 bases and J by 9 bases, with 15 bases between the two germline ends. The CDR3 is 15 amino acids. The CDR3 loop is CASSISAGRFSPLHF. In DNA form, the CDR3 reads TGTGCCAGTAGTATCTCGGCAGGGCGTTTTTCACCCCTCCACTTT.

J is TRBJ1-2 and V is TRBV6-5, with D uncertain. CDR1 and CDR2 from the germline V gene are MNHEY and SVGAGI. The CDR3 runs to 15 residues. V lost 2 bases and J lost 3, with 13 bases in between. This chain's CDR3 is CASSYENPGHYGYTF. Written as DNA, the CDR3 is TGTGCCAGCAGTTACGAAAACCCTGGGCACTATGGCTACACCTTC.

The chain has TRBV28 and TRBJ1-1, with D unresolved. The V gene lost 9 bases and the J gene lost 1 base, with 9 bases spanning the gap. This CDR3 has 12 residues. The V gene's germline CDR1 is MDHEN and CDR2 SYDVKM. The CDR3 DNA reads as TGTGCCAGTCGGGCGGGGAACACTGAAGCTTTCTTT. Its translation: CASRAGNTEAFF. The variable domain in full, with the rest retrieved from reference TRBV28 and TRBJ1-1, is DVKVTQSSRYLVKRTGEKVFLECVQDMDHENMFWYRQDPGLGLRLIYFSYDVKMKEKGDIPEGYSVSREKKERFSLILESASTNQTSMYLCASRAGNTEAFFGQGTRLTVV.

The chain combines TRBV5-5 with TRBJ1-4, with D maybe TRBD1 (5 bases). This CDR3 contains 14 residues. Germline assignment: CDR1 SGHKS and CDR2 YYEKEE (reference sequence). Trimming took 0 bases from V and 8 from J, leaving 11 bases between them. The CDR3 here is CASSLGRGWEKLFF. CDR3 coding DNA: TGTGCCAGCAGCTTGGGTAGGGGTTGGGAAAAACTGTTTTTT. The full variable domain, its missing parts supplied by reference TRBV5-5 and TRBJ1-4, is DAGVTQSPTHLIKTRGQQVTLRCSPISGHKSVSWYQQVLGQGPQFIFQYYEKEERGRGNFPDRFSARQFPNYSSELNVNALLLGDSALYLCASSLGRGWEKLFFGSGTQLSVL.

This clone has just one count. The chain recombines TRBV30 with TRBJ1-5, with D hard to call. CDR1 GTSNPN and CDR2 SVGIG come from the germline V gene (reference sequence). Trimming removed 4 bases at V and 0 bases at J, with 13 bases between. This CDR3 spans 15 amino acids. CDR3 DNA sequence: TGTGCCTGGACCTCCCGGGGATTTAGCAATCAGCCCCAGCATTTT. Protein product: CAWTSRGFSNQPQHF.

The V gene is TRBV30, the J gene TRBJ1-6; D not resolved. Trimming took off 0 bases at V and 9 bases at J, with 9 bases between the two ends. CDR1 and CDR2 from the germline V gene are GTSNPN and SVGIG (reference sequence). This CDR3 is 13 amino acids long. CDR3 sequence reads: CAWSVQSGSPLHF. The CDR3 bases are TGTGCCTGGAGTGTACAATCGGGTTCACCCCTCCACTTT. The full variable domain, rest sourced from reference TRBV30 and TRBJ1-6, is SQTIHQWPATLVQPVGSPLSLECTVEGTSNPNLYWYRQAAGRGLQLLFYSVGIGQISSEVPQNLSASRPQDRQFILSSKKLLLSDSGFYLCAWSVQSGSPLHFGNGTRLTVT.

V and J are TRBV27 and TRBJ1-1, with D unresolved. The CDR3 is 15 residues long. The germline V and J ends were trimmed by 0 bases and 3 bases, with 11 bases remaining between them. Germline lookup yields CDR1 MNHEY and CDR2 SMNVEV (reference sequence). In DNA, the CDR3 is TGTGCCAGCAGTTTATCCCACCAGGACTACACTGAAGCTTTCTTT. Translating gives CASSLSHQDYTEAFF.

The rearrangement links TRBV28 to TRBJ2-1, with D possibly matching TRBD2 (6 bases). The CDR3 is made up of 18 amino acids. Germline V gives CDR1 MDHEN, CDR2 SYDVKM. The V end lost 4 bases, the J end lost 7 bases, and 26 bases lay between the germline ends. This CDR3 is CASSSNLRAPTGVNEQFF. Written as DNA, the CDR3 is TGTGCCAGCAGTTCAAACCTACGGGCCCCAACGGGGGTAAATGAGCAGTTCTTC.

The rearrangement joins TRBV19 to TRBJ2-3, with D possibly matching TRBD1 (5 bases). There are 13 residues in the CDR3. V was pared by 7 bases and J by 5 bases, with 13 bases between. Germline values: CDR1 LNHDA, CDR2 SQIVND (reference sequence). This chain's CDR3 is CASTQGLGDTQYF. CDR3 sequence (DNA): TGTGCCAGTACCCAGGGCCTGGGAGATACGCAGTATTTT.

The gene calls are TRBV21-1 and TRBJ2-7; the DNA was not compared with TRBD1, the D call given in the table. TRBV21-1 is a recognized pseudogene. This CDR3 is 12 amino acids long. This CDR3 is CARRKGLYEQYF. The CDR3 DNA sequence: TGTGCCAGGAGGAAGGGGCTCTACGAGCAGTACTTC.

The chain couples TRBV9 to TRBJ1-1; the match to TRBD1 covers 7 bases. Germline CDR1 reads SGDLS; CDR2 reads YYNGEE. Trimming removed 1 base from V and 4 bases from J; junction bases left unmatched: 1. The CDR3 totals 13 residues. CDR3 amino acids: CASSVQGGTEAFF. In nucleotides, the CDR3 is TGTGCCAGCAGCGTACAGGGGGGCACTGAAGCTTTCTTT.

The J gene is TRBJ2-1, the V gene TRBV5-5, with D possibly matching TRBD1 (6 bases). V lost 0 bases, J lost 5 bases, and 15 bases lay in between. The germline V gene has CDR1 SGHKS and CDR2 YYEKEE (reference sequence). The CDR3 is 16 residues long. CDR3 residues: CASSLGGQGTHNEQFF. The CDR3 nucleotides read TGTGCCAGCAGCTTGGGGGGGCAGGGTACCCACAATGAGCAGTTCTTC.

The V and J genes are TRBV5-1 and TRBJ1-4; 10 bases line up with TRBD1. J was trimmed by 6 bases and V by 5 bases; bases with no gene match: 4. Per germline, CDR1 SGHRS and CDR2 YFSETQ. The length of the CDR3 is 14 residues. As DNA, the CDR3 is TGCGCCAGCAGGCTCGGGACAGGGGATGAAAAACTGTTTTTT. Amino acid sequence: CASRLGTGDEKLFF.

This clone was detected only once. The genes are TRBV5-1 and TRBJ2-7; no firm D call. CDR1 and CDR2 from the germline V gene are SGHRS and YFSETQ. V dropped 2 bases and J dropped 0 bases, with 6 bases sitting between them. This CDR3 region has 13 residues. The CDR3 DNA follows: TGCGCCAGCAGCTTTAGTGTCTCCTACGAGCAGTACTTC. The encoded protein is CASSFSVSYEQYF.

V gene TRBV6-5 combines with J gene TRBJ1-2; D is possibly TRBD1 (6 bases). The germline V gene has CDR1 MNHEY and CDR2 SVGAGI. Between the trimmed V and J ends, which lost 7 bases and 8 bases, there was a span of 20 bases. The CDR3 spans 14 residues. The CDR3, as DNA: TGTGCCAGCACTTCCGGACTAGCCCAGGGGGGCTACACCTTC. Amino acid sequence: CASTSGLAQGGYTF.

The chain couples TRBV5-4 to TRBJ1-1, with a weak D call TRBD1 (6 bases). The CDR3 has 14 residues. Germline CDR1 is SGHNT and CDR2 is YYREEE (reference sequence). The germline V and J ends were trimmed by 0 bases and 5 bases, with 11 bases remaining between them. The CDR3 protein is CASSLGRGRTEAFF. The CDR3 DNA sequence: TGTGCCAGCAGCTTGGGCAGGGGCCGAACTGAAGCTTTCTTT.